This T cell receptor (beta chain) was identified during a study of T cells in localized non-small cell lung cancer. Germline lookup yields CDR1 SGHTA and CDR2 FQGNSA. V lost 2 bases, J lost 5 bases, and 12 bases lay in between. The CDR3 sequence is 14 residues long. TCRdb's table, derived via immunoSEQ multiplex PCR, lists solely in-frame clones and lacks some. This table holds 28,000 or so clones, around 85% found once. The sequence was collected from a man aged 40 to 70 with stage III squamous cell lung carcinoma. This specimen was peripheral blood, taken before any cancer treatment. This rearrangement joins TRBV7-2 to TRBJ1-2; TRBD1 is a possible D gene (5 bases). The CDR3 DNA reads TGTGCCAGCAGCTTAATCGGGGCCATATATGGCTACACCTTC. Its protein product is CASSLIGAIYGYTF.